This is a list of T cell receptor beta chains from one sample in a study of blood T cell repertoires in COVID-19. Assay: immunoSEQ multiplex PCR; the TCRdb copy retains only in-frame clones and omits some. The table lists about 170,000 clones, 70% to 90% of them singletons. The specimen was peripheral blood. All receptors derive from a middle-aged man who had recovered from COVID-19. Each CDR3 is given with its conserved first and last residue. Each record gives: D gene, clone size, J gene, V gene, CDR3 protein, CDR3 DNA. A D gene is named only where the DNA matches it firmly. The size field is filled for only some rows; it gives once, few, many or a size class.

. | . | TRBJ2-7 | TRBV30 | CAWTSSYEQYF | TGTGCCTGGACTAGCTCCTACGAGCAGTACTTC
. | . | TRBJ1-5 | TRBV5-1 | CASSLDRGGPGSNQPQHF | TGCGCCAGCAGCTTGGATAGGGGAGGGCCCGGTAGCAATCAGCCCCAGCATTTT
TRBD1 | . | TRBJ2-7 | TRBV11-3 | CASTNTYRGHSYEQYF | TGTGCCAGCACCAATACCTACAGGGGACACTCCTACGAGCAGTACTTC
TRBD1 | few | TRBJ2-7 | TRBV19 | CASSTPGQGRYEQYF | TGTGCCAGTAGTACACCGGGACAGGGACGTTACGAGCAGTACTTC
TRBD1 | . | TRBJ2-7 | TRBV4-3 | CASSQEGTGGYEQYF | TGCGCCAGCAGCCAAGAGGGGACAGGGGGGTACGAGCAGTACTTC
. | . | TRBJ1-5 | TRBV6-2/TRBV6-3 | CASTPGRGNQPQHF | TGTGCCAGCACCCCTGGACGGGGGAATCAGCCCCAGCATTTT
. | . | TRBJ2-7 | TRBV7-6 | CASSLEAEGDYEQYF | TGTGCCAGCAGCTTAGAGGCAGAGGGAGACTACGAGCAGTACTTC
. | . | TRBJ2-7 | TRBV7-2 | CASSSSRSLHEQYF | TGTGCCAGCAGCTCGAGTAGATCTCTCCACGAGCAGTACTTC
TRBD1 | . | TRBJ1-4 | TRBV5-6 | CASSPSGTGDEKLFF | TGTGCCAGCAGTCCATCAGGGACAGGGGATGAAAAACTGTTTTTT
. | . | TRBJ2-7 | TRBV30 | CAWEGANSHYEQYF | TGTGCCTGGGAAGGGGCCAACTCTCATTACGAGCAGTACTTC
. | few | TRBJ2-1 | TRBV30 | CAWSRGLSSYNEQFF | TGTGCCTGGAGTAGAGGACTTAGCTCCTACAATGAGCAGTTCTTC
TRBD1 | . | TRBJ2-2 | TRBV15 | CVKEDREYGELFF | TGTGTCAAAGAGGACAGGGAGTACGGGGAGCTGTTTTTT
. | once | TRBJ2-1 | TRBV24-1 | CATSSRGPRDEQFF | TGTGCCACCAGTTCCCGTGGCCCGCGGGATGAGCAGTTCTTC
TRBD1 | . | TRBJ1-5 | TRBV3-1/TRBV3-2 | CASSQIRPGGTQPQHF | TGTGCCAGCAGCCAAATCCGTCCAGGGGGCACTCAGCCCCAGCATTTT
. | few | TRBJ1-3 | TRBV4-1 | CASSQGTRVGNTIYF | TGCGCCAGCAGCCAAGGGACTCGAGTAGGAAACACCATATATTTT
TRBD1 | . | TRBJ2-1 | TRBV7-9 | CASSWGQGVRNEQFF | TGTGCCAGCAGCTGGGGACAGGGGGTTCGCAATGAGCAGTTCTTC
TRBD2 | . | TRBJ2-1 | TRBV6-5 | CASGPRGGRRQFF | TGTGCCAGCGGACCGCGGGGGGGCCGAAGGCAGTTCTTC
. | . | TRBJ1-4 | TRBV6-2/TRBV6-3 | CASSRPREGNEKLFF | TGTGCCAGCAGTCGCCCCAGGGAGGGTAATGAAAAACTGTTTTTT
TRBD1 | . | TRBJ2-1 | TRBV27 | CASSLPGQADNEQFF | TGTGCCAGCAGTTTGCCGGGACAGGCCGACAATGAGCAGTTCTTC
TRBD1 | once | TRBJ2-5 | TRBV19 | CASSMWATGNTETQYF | TGTGCCAGTAGTATGTGGGCGACAGGGAATACGGAGACCCAGTACTTC
. | few | TRBJ2-5 | TRBV12-3/TRBV12-4 | CASSLSGQETQYF | TGTGCCAGCAGTTTAAGCGGCCAAGAGACCCAGTACTTC
. | . | TRBJ1-6 | TRBV30 | CAWSAGSSYNSPLHF | TGTGCCTGGAGCGCGGGGAGCTCCTATAATTCACCCCTCCACTTT
TRBD2 | . | TRBJ2-1 | TRBV6-2/TRBV6-3 | CASSGLAEQFF | TGTGCCAGCAGTGGACTAGCTGAGCAGTTCTTC
TRBD2 | . | TRBJ2-5 | TRBV4-2 | CASSSGGTGETQYF | TGTGCCAGCAGTTCCGGGGGGACCGGGGAGACCCAGTACTTC
TRBD2 | . | TRBJ2-2 | TRBV5-1 | CASKRRETGELFF | TGCGCCAGCAAGCGGCGGGAGACCGGGGAGCTGTTTTTT
TRBD1 | . | TRBJ2-7 | TRBV30 | CAWSVPGQGYEQYF | TGTGCCTGGAGTGTACCGGGACAGGGGTACGAGCAGTACTTC
. | . | TRBJ2-2 | TRBV10-2 | CASSEVRYSGNTGELFF | TGCGCCAGCAGTGAGGTCAGATACTCGGGGAACACCGGGGAGCTGTTTTTT
TRBD2 | once | TRBJ2-7 | TRBV19 | CASSFSGGDYEQYF | TGTGCCAGTAGTTTCTCGGGGGGTGACTACGAGCAGTACTTC
. | . | TRBJ2-3 | TRBV12-5 | CASGQTTGLEYTDTQYF | TGTGCTAGTGGTCAGACCACAGGGCTAGAGTACACAGATACGCAGTATTTT
TRBD2 | . | TRBJ2-2 | TRBV4-2 | CASSQDGQRGWNTGELFF | TGTGCCAGCAGCCAAGATGGGCAGCGGGGGTGGAACACCGGGGAGCTGTTTTTT
. | . | TRBJ1-6 | TRBV19 | CASSTGASPLHF | TGTGCCAGTAGTACAGGGGCTTCACCCCTCCACTTT
. | . | TRBJ2-1 | TRBV12-5 | CASGLVSGGRNEQFF | TGTGCTAGTGGTTTGGTATCTGGAGGACGCAATGAGCAGTTCTTC
TRBD1 | . | TRBJ1-6 | TRBV25-1 | CASSEFDGTGYSPLHF | TGTGCCAGCAGTGAATTTGACGGGACAGGTTATTCACCCCTCCACTTT
. | . | TRBJ2-3 | TRBV1 | CTSSQEREVSTDTQYF | TGCACCAGCAGCCAAGAGCGGGAGGTGAGCACAGATACGCAGTATTTT
. | . | TRBJ2-7 | TRBV27 | CASSFRGQGEQYF | TGTGCCAGCAGTTTTCGGGGACAAGGCGAGCAGTACTTC
TRBD1 | . | TRBJ2-3 | TRBV10-3 | CAISPGQGVTDTQYF | TGTGCCATCAGCCCGGGACAGGGGGTCACAGATACGCAGTATTTT
. | . | TRBJ1-5 | TRBV6-4 | CASARRGRADQPQHF | TGTGCCAGCGCCCGAAGAGGCAGGGCGGATCAGCCCCAGCATTTT
TRBD2 | . | TRBJ2-2 | TRBV12-5 | CASGWTSGSGTGELFF | TGTGCTAGTGGTTGGACTAGCGGGAGTGGAACCGGGGAGCTGTTTTTT
. | . | TRBJ2-3 | TRBV7-9 | CASSFRGSSTDTQYF | TGTGCCAGCAGCTTCCGGGGTTCTAGCACAGATACGCAGTATTTT
. | . | TRBJ1-2 | TRBV6-5 | CASSYSARSYGYTF | TGTGCCAGCAGTTACTCGGCCCGAAGCTATGGCTACACCTTC
. | few | TRBJ1-5 | TRBV4-2 | CASSQPESQPQHF | TGTGCCAGCAGCCAACCGGAGAGTCAGCCCCAGCATTTT